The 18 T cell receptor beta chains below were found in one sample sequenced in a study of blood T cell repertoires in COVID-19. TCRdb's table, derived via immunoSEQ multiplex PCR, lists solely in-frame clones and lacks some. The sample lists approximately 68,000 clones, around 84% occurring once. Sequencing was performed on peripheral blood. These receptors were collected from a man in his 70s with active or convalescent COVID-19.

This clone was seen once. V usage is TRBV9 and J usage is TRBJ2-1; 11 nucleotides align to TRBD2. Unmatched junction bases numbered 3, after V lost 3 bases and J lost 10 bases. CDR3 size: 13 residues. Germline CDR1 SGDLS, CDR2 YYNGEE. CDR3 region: CASSGGLAEEQFF. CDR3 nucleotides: TGTGCCAGCAGCGGGGGACTAGCGGAAGAGCAGTTCTTC.

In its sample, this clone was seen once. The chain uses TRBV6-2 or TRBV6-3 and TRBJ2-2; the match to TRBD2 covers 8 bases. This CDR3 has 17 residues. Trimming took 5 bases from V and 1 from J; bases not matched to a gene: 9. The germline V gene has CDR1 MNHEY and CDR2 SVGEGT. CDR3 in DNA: TGTGCCAGCAGTGTACCGATAGCGGGGATGAACACCGGGGAGCTGTTTTTT. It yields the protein CASSVPIAGMNTGELFF.

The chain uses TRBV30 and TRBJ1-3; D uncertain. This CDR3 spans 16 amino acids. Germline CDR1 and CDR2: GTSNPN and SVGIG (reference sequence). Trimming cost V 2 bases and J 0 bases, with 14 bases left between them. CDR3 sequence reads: CAWSPTRADSGNTIYF. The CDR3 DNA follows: TGTGCCTGGAGTCCTACGAGAGCCGACTCTGGAAACACCATATATTTT.

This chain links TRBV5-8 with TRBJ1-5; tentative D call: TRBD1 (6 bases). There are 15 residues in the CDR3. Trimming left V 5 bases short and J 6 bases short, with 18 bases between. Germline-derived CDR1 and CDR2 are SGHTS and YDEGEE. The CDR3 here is CASRPWGPVGQPQHF. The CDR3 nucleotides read TGTGCCAGCAGACCCTGGGGGCCGGTCGGTCAGCCCCAGCATTTT.

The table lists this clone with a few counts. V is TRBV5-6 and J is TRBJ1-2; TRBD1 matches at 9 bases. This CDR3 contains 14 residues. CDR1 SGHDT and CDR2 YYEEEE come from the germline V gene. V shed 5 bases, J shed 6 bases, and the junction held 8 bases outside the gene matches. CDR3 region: CASSRTGGAHGYTF. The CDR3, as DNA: TGTGCCAGCAGTCGTACAGGGGGCGCCCATGGCTACACCTTC.

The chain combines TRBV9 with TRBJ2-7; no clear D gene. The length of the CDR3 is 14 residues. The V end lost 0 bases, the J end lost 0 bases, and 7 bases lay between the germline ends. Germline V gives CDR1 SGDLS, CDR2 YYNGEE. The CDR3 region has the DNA TGTGCCAGCAGCGTAGGCACTTTCTCCTACGAGCAGTACTTC. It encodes CASSVGTFSYEQYF.

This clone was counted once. Here the CDR3 DNA reads TGCAGCGGACGGGGGATGAACACTGAAGCTTTCTTT. Translated: CSGRGMNTEAFF. The chain joins TRBV29-1 to TRBJ1-1; maybe TRBD1 (5 bases). CDR3 length: 12 residues. The germline CDR1 and CDR2 sequences are SQVTM and ANQGSEA. V shed 7 bases and J shed 0 bases, with 9 bases lying between them.

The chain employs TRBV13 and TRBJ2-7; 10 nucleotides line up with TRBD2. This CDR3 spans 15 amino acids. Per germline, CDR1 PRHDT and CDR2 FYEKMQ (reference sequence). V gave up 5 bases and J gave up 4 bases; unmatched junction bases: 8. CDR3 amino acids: CASSPVVAGGYEQYF. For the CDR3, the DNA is TGTGCCAGCAGCCCCGTGGTAGCGGGAGGATACGAGCAGTACTTC.

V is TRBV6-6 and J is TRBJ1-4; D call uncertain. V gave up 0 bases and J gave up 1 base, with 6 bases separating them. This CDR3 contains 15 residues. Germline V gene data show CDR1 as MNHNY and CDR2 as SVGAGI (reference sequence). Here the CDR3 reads CASSYSGGTNEKLFF. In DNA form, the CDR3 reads TGTGCCAGCAGTTACTCGGGAGGAACTAATGAAAAACTGTTTTTT.

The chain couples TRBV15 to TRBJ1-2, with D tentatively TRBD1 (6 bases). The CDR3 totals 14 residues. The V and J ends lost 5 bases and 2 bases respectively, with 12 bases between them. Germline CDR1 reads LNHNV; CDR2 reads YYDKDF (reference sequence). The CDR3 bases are TGTGCCACCAGCGGATACAGGGAAAACTATGGCTACACCTTC. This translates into CATSGYRENYGYTF.

The CDR3 nucleotides are TGTGCCAGCAGCTCGACAGGGATCGACTATGGCTACACCTTC. Amino acids: CASSSTGIDYGYTF. The chain links TRBV7-9 to TRBJ1-2; 7 bases fit TRBD1. This CDR3 has 14 residues. From germline, CDR1 is SEHNR and CDR2 FQNEAQ (reference sequence). With V trimmed by 4 bases and J by 3 bases, 5 bases remained unmatched.

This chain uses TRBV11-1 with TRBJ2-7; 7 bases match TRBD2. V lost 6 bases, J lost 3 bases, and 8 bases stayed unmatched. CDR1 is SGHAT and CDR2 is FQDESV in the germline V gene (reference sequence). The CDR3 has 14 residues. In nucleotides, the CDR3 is TGTGCCAGCAGGGGAGGGCAGGCCTTCTACGAGCAGTACTTC. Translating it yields CASRGGQAFYEQYF.

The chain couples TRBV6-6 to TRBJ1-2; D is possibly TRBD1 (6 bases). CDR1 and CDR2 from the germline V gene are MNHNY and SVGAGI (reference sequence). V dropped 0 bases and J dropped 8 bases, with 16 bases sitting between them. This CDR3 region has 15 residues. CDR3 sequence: CASSYSIGGQDGYTF. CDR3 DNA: TGTGCCAGCAGTTACTCGATCGGGGGGCAGGACGGCTACACCTTC.

In DNA, the CDR3 is TGCGCCAGCAGCTGGGACGGGAGAAAGGATGAGCAGTTCTTC. Translating gives CASSWDGRKDEQFF. The V gene is TRBV5-1, the J gene TRBJ2-1; TRBD2 might be the D (6 bases). The CDR3 has 14 amino acids. Germline CDR1 SGHRS, CDR2 YFSETQ. V was shortened by 3 bases and J by 8 bases, with 15 bases between the two germline ends.

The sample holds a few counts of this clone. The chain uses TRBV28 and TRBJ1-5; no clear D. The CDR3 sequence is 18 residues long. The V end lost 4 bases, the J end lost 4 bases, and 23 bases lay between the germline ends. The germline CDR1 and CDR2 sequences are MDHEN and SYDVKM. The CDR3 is CASSSWPPKIANNQPQHF. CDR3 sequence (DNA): TGTGCCAGCAGTTCTTGGCCCCCGAAAATCGCCAATAATCAGCCCCAGCATTTT.

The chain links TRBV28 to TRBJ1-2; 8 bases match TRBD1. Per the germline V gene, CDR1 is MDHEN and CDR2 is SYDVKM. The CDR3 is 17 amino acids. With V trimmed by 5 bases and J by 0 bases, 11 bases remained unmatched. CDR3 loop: CASSGNYGDRSNYGYTF. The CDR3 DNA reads TGTGCCAGCAGTGGAAACTATGGGGACAGGTCTAACTATGGCTACACCTTC.

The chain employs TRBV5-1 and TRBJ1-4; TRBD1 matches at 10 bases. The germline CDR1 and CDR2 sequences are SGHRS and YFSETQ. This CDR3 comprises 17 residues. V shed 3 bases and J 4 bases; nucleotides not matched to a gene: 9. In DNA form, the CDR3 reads TGCGCCAGCAGCTATTTAACCGGGACAGGGGTTAATGAAAAACTGTTTTTT. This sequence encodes CASSYLTGTGVNEKLFF.

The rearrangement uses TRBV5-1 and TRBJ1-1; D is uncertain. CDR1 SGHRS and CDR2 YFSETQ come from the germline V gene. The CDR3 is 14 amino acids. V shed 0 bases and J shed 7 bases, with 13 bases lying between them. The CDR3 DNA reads TGCGCCAGCAGCTTGGCCGATGGCGGATTTGAAGCTTTCTTT. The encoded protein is CASSLADGGFEAFF.